These 25 T cell receptor beta chains originate from one sample sequenced in a study of shared clonotypes between healthy human individuals. Measured with immunoSEQ multiplex PCR; TCRdb has only the in-frame clones, and not every one. This sample has about 2.4 million clones; roughly 93% occur once, and the top ten carry about 0.38%. The source material was naive CD4+ T cells from PBMCs. Subset here: CD45RA+ positively selected. These receptors all come from a man aged 18-30 years in good health. Some clones in this sample may be carry-over from other donors' samples.

The genes are TRBV2 and TRBJ2-3; D remains ambiguous. The germline V and J ends were trimmed by 4 bases and 3 bases, with 11 bases remaining between them. Germline CDR1 is SNHLY and CDR2 is FYNNEI. CDR3 length: 14 amino acids. The CDR3 is CASSGRMRTDTQYF. CDR3 in DNA: TGTGCCAGCAGTGGTCGCATGAGGACAGATACGCAGTATTTT.

J is TRBJ2-3 and V is TRBV9; the D gene is possibly TRBD1 (5 bases). The CDR3 covers 16 residues. Deletions cut 4 bases from V and 0 bases from J, with 15 bases between. Germline V gives CDR1 SGDLS, CDR2 YYNGEE. The CDR3 region has the DNA TGTGCCAGCAGCCCCCATGACAGTCCTAGCACAGATACGCAGTATTTT. Protein: CASSPHDSPSTDTQYF.

The chain uses TRBV5-1 and TRBJ2-3; 12 nucleotides agree with TRBD2. The junction had 7 bases not matched to a gene; V was cut back by 5 bases and J by 3 bases. The germline gives CDR1 SGHRS, CDR2 YFSETQ. There are 16 residues in the CDR3. The CDR3 bases are TGCGCCAGCAGAATGGCTAGCGGGAGGGGTACAGATACGCAGTATTTT. This gives the protein CASRMASGRGTDTQYF.

The gene calls are TRBV6-1 and TRBJ1-5; D not certain. The germline CDR1 and CDR2 sequences are MNHNS and SASEGT. V lost 7 bases and J lost 0, with 10 bases in between. This CDR3 is built from 14 residues. The CDR3 bases are TGTGCCAGCATAGGAGGGCATAGCAATCAGCCCCAGCATTTT. This codes for CASIGGHSNQPQHF.

The chain employs TRBV5-1 and TRBJ2-3; a possible D gene is TRBD1 (8 bases). V gave up 5 bases and J gave up 0 bases, with 16 bases separating them. The CDR3 covers 16 residues. In germline, CDR1 is SGHRS, CDR2 YFSETQ. Here the CDR3 reads CASSYIQGGSTDTQYF. CDR3 bases: TGCGCCAGCAGTTATATACAGGGGGGGAGCACAGATACGCAGTATTTT.

This chain links TRBV10-3 with TRBJ1-5; D is possibly TRBD1 (6 bases). Trimming took off 6 bases at V and 4 bases at J, with 13 bases between the two ends. The CDR3 spans 14 residues. The V gene's germline CDR1 is ENHRY and CDR2 SYGVKD. CDR3 in amino acids: CAISATGTNQPQHF. CDR3 DNA sequence: TGTGCCATCAGCGCTACAGGGACAAATCAGCCCCAGCATTTT.

The chain links TRBV5-1 to TRBJ1-2; 10 bases match TRBD1. The CDR3 sequence is 14 residues long. Germline values: CDR1 SGHRS, CDR2 YFSETQ. Trimming removed 7 bases from V and 8 bases from J; junction bases left unmatched: 11. CDR3 region: CASPRDRGLNGYTF. Here the CDR3 DNA reads TGCGCCAGCCCCCGGGACAGGGGTCTCAACGGCTACACCTTC.

The chain couples TRBV29-1 to TRBJ1-1; TRBD1 might be the D (6 bases). This CDR3 region has 13 residues. Looked up from germline, CDR1 is SQVTM and CDR2 is ANQGSEA. Trimming cost V 0 bases and J 8 bases, with 13 bases left between them. CDR3 sequence reads: CSVEEGQGLEAFF. In DNA form, the CDR3 reads TGCAGCGTTGAAGAAGGGCAGGGGTTAGAAGCTTTCTTT.

This chain uses TRBV5-4 with TRBJ2-7; D might be TRBD1 (6 bases). Germline CDR1 is SGHNT and CDR2 is YYREEE (reference sequence). Trimming took 1 base from V and 5 from J, leaving 13 bases between them. This CDR3 has 14 residues. The CDR3 reads CASSLPGALNEQYF. CDR3 DNA: TGTGCCAGCAGCTTGCCAGGGGCCTTGAACGAGCAGTACTTC.

The CDR3 DNA reads as TGTGCCAGCAGCTTCGACAGTGATAATTCACCCCTCCACTTT. Its translation is CASSFDSDNSPLHF. This rearrangement joins TRBV7-9 to TRBJ1-6; D may be TRBD1 (5 bases). The CDR3 totals 14 residues. V was clipped by 3 bases and J by 5 bases, with 8 bases between them. CDR1 is SEHNR and CDR2 is FQNEAQ in the germline V gene (reference sequence).

The genes are TRBV2 and TRBJ1-1, with 7 positions matching TRBD1. Germline values: CDR1 SNHLY, CDR2 FYNNEI. V lost 6 bases and J lost 4; bases outside the gene matches: 14. CDR3 length: 16 residues. CDR3: CASSPTSRRQGTEAFF. The CDR3 nucleotides read TGTGCCAGCAGCCCCACATCCCGGAGACAGGGCACTGAAGCTTTCTTT.

This sequence joins TRBV5-1 and TRBJ1-3; D is uncertain. This CDR3 contains 15 residues. Germline V gene sequence: CDR1 SGHRS, CDR2 YFSETQ. V dropped 1 base and J dropped 0 bases, with 8 bases sitting between them. The CDR3 here is CASSLTPYSGNTIYF. The CDR3, as DNA: TGCGCCAGCAGCTTGACCCCGTACTCTGGAAACACCATATATTTT.

The chain uses TRBV27 and TRBJ2-5; TRBD2 is a possible D gene (5 bases). The germline gives CDR1 MNHEY, CDR2 SMNVEV (reference sequence). The CDR3 consists of 15 residues. V was cut by 1 base and J by 7 bases, with 16 bases left in between. CDR3 amino acids: CASSLWARGLGTQYF. In DNA, the CDR3 is TGTGCCAGCAGTTTATGGGCCCGTGGACTCGGGACCCAGTACTTC.

J is TRBJ2-1 and V is TRBV7-9; possibly TRBD2 for D (6 bases). Trimming removed 1 base from V and 7 bases from J, with 17 bases in between. This CDR3 region has 16 residues. Germline V gene data show CDR1 as SEHNR and CDR2 as FQNEAQ (reference sequence). CDR3: CASSLDGRIVGNEQFF. DNA of the CDR3: TGTGCCAGCAGCTTAGACGGGAGAATAGTCGGGAATGAGCAGTTCTTC.

The rearrangement links TRBV7-9 to TRBJ2-2; D unclear. Per the germline V gene, CDR1 is SEHNR and CDR2 is FQNEAQ (reference sequence). This CDR3 has 14 residues. Trimming left V 3 bases short and J 3 bases short, with 8 bases between. The CDR3 sequence: CASSFTVDTGELFF. CDR3 DNA sequence: TGTGCCAGCAGCTTTACAGTGGACACCGGGGAGCTGTTTTTT.

J is TRBJ1-4 and V is TRBV11-3; D is ambiguous. The V and J ends lost 9 bases and 0 bases respectively, with 8 bases between them. CDR1 SGHNT and CDR2 YENEEA come from the germline V gene. The CDR3 has 13 residues. CDR3 sequence reads: CARKLSTNEKLFF. The CDR3 region has the DNA TGTGCCAGAAAATTATCAACTAATGAAAAACTGTTTTTT.

This clone was found once. This sample includes further DNA sequences coding for the same CDR3. This chain connects TRBV15 to TRBJ2-5; a weak D match, TRBD2 (5 bases). CDR3 length: 13 amino acids. Deletions cut 1 base from V and 5 bases from J, with 8 bases between. CDR1 and CDR2 from the germline V gene are LNHNV and YYDKDF (reference sequence). CDR3 residues: CATSRGAEETQYF. CDR3 DNA: TGTGCCACCAGCAGAGGAGCGGAGGAGACCCAGTACTTC.

The chain has TRBV6-1 and TRBJ2-1; D uncertain. The ends were cut back, 10 bases at V and 0 bases at J, with 13 bases in the middle. The germline V gene encodes CDR1 MNHNS and CDR2 SASEGT. This CDR3 has 14 residues. Here the CDR3 DNA reads TGTGCCACCTATACCGGCAGCTCCTACAATGAGCAGTTCTTC. As protein: CATYTGSSYNEQFF.

The chain uses TRBV30 and TRBJ2-3, with D hard to call. Per the germline V gene, CDR1 is GTSNPN and CDR2 is SVGIG (reference sequence). This CDR3 comprises 14 residues. V gave up 2 bases and J gave up 0 bases, with 9 bases separating them. CDR3 region: CAWSLDTSTDTQYF. CDR3 nucleotide sequence: TGTGCCTGGAGTTTAGACACGAGCACAGATACGCAGTATTTT.

The chain employs TRBV10-1 and TRBJ2-3, with a tentative D call TRBD2 (5 bases). CDR1 and CDR2 from the germline V gene are WNHNN and SYGVQD (reference sequence). The CDR3 length is 14 residues. Deletions cut 3 bases from V and 6 bases from J, with 13 bases between. CDR3 residues: CASSDSGPGDTQYF. Here the CDR3 DNA reads TGCGCCAGCAGTGATTCTGGGCCGGGGGATACGCAGTATTTT.

V is TRBV6-6 and J is TRBJ1-2; TRBD1 aligns across 8 bases. V was clipped by 7 bases and J by 1 base; unmatched bases: 8. The germline gives CDR1 MNHNY, CDR2 SVGAGI (reference sequence). This CDR3 has 15 residues. CDR3 DNA: TGTGCCAGCACCACGGACAGGGACCTTAACTATGGCTACACCTTC. Translating it yields CASTTDRDLNYGYTF.

The chain recombines TRBV5-6 with TRBJ2-5; D uncertain. The V end lost 0 bases, the J end lost 0 bases, and 6 bases lay between the germline ends. Per germline, CDR1 SGHDT and CDR2 YYEEEE. There are 14 residues in the CDR3. The CDR3 loop is CASSLGHNQETQYF. DNA for the CDR3: TGTGCCAGCAGCTTGGGTCACAACCAAGAGACCCAGTACTTC.

The rearrangement links TRBV10-2 to TRBJ2-7; 7 bases line up with TRBD1. Germline V gives CDR1 WSHSY, CDR2 SAAADI. The length of the CDR3 is 12 residues. V lost 6 bases to trimming and J lost 6 bases; unmatched junction nucleotides: 5. CDR3 amino acids: CASSVQGREQYF. The CDR3 nucleotides read TGCGCCAGCAGCGTACAGGGGCGCGAGCAGTACTTC.

The gene calls are TRBV7-2 and TRBJ2-7, with D perhaps being TRBD1 or TRBD2 (5 bases each). This CDR3 spans 13 amino acids. Per germline, CDR1 SGHTA and CDR2 FQGNSA. V lost 5 bases and J 7 bases, leaving 15 bases between the germline ends. CDR3 coding DNA: TGTGCCAGCAGCCCCAGGGACGGTGGGGAGCAGTACTTC. Residues: CASSPRDGGEQYF. The entire variable domain, with the rest obtained from reference TRBV7-2 and TRBJ2-7, is as follows: GAGVSQSPSNKVTEKGKDVELRCDPISGHTALYWYRQSLGQGLEFLIYFQGNSAPDKSGLPSDRFSAERTGGSVSTLTIQRTQQEDSAVYLCASSPRDGGEQYFGPGTRLTVT.

The gene calls are TRBV4-1 and TRBJ2-7; D unclear. The CDR3 consists of 14 residues. The germline V and J ends were trimmed by 3 bases and 5 bases, with 14 bases remaining between them. Germline lookup yields CDR1 MGHRA and CDR2 YSYEKL. The CDR3 is CASSQMLASDEQYF. CDR3 bases: TGCGCCAGCAGCCAGATGTTGGCTTCGGACGAGCAGTACTTC.